One sample yielded the 18 T cell receptor beta chains listed below, sequenced in a study of blood T cell repertoires in COVID-19. Assay used: immunoSEQ multiplex PCR; TCRdb lists only in-frame clones, some missing. Counted here are about 70,000 clones, 80% to 90% occurring once; the ten biggest clones make up over 25%. Sequenced: peripheral blood. The receptors here all came from an elderly woman with active or convalescent COVID-19.

V is TRBV28 and J is TRBJ1-5, with D possibly TRBD1 on 5 matching bases. The V end was cut by 5 bases, the J end by 4 bases, with 15 bases between. Germline assignment: CDR1 MDHEN and CDR2 SYDVKM. The length of the CDR3 is 15 residues. CDR3 coding DNA: TGTGCCAGCAGTCAAGGACAATTTGGGAATCAGCCCCAGCATTTT. This translates into CASSQGQFGNQPQHF.

This chain links TRBV18 with TRBJ1-1, with D perhaps matching TRBD1 (6 bases). This CDR3 is built from 15 residues. Germline V gene lookup returns CDR1 KGHSH and CDR2 LQKENI. With 3 bases removed from V and 2 bases from J, the gap between germline ends came to 13 bases. The CDR3 DNA follows: TGTGCCAGCTCACCGACCCGACAGGTTAACACTGAAGCTTTCTTT. It encodes CASSPTRQVNTEAFF.

This chain connects TRBV7-2 to TRBJ2-3; 9 bases align to TRBD1. The CDR3 is 14 amino acids. V was clipped by 5 bases and J by 8 bases; unmatched bases: 8. Germline CDR1 reads SGHTA; CDR2 reads FQGNSA. CDR3 in amino acids: CASSHGTGQSTQYF. In DNA, the CDR3 is TGTGCCAGCAGCCATGGGACAGGGCAAAGTACGCAGTATTTT. Based on the CDR3 plus reference TRBV7-2 and TRBJ2-3, the full variable domain is GAGVSQSPSNKVTEKGKDVELRCDPISGHTALYWYRQSLGQGLEFLIYFQGNSAPDKSGLPSDRFSAERTGGSVSTLTIQRTQQEDSAVYLCASSHGTGQSTQYFGPGTRLTVL.

This chain links TRBV3-1 (or the pseudogene TRBV3-2) with TRBJ2-7, with D perhaps matching TRBD2 (6 bases). Germline V lookup: CDR1 LGHDT, CDR2 YNNKEL (reference sequence). Trimming took off 2 bases at V and 6 bases at J, with 11 bases between the two ends. The CDR3 covers 13 residues. DNA for the CDR3: TGTGCCAGCAGCCAACTAGCGAGGTTCGAGCAGTACTTC. Translated: CASSQLARFEQYF.

Worth noting for this clone: This sample also contains other DNA sequences that code for the same CDR3. The V and J genes are TRBV2 and TRBJ1-5; 11 positions agree with TRBD1. From germline, CDR1 is SNHLY and CDR2 FYNNEI. The CDR3 length is 15 residues. Trimming at V came to 6 bases and at J to 7 bases, leaving 8 bases not matched to a gene. The CDR3 spells CASSLGQGGRQPQHF. The CDR3 bases are TGTGCCAGCAGCTTGGGACAGGGGGGAAGGCAGCCCCAGCATTTT.

The rearrangement uses TRBV4-3 and TRBJ1-4; D perhaps matches TRBD1 (5 bases). Trimming took 0 bases from V and 3 from J, leaving 23 bases between them. Germline-derived CDR1 and CDR2 are LGHNA and YSLEER. The CDR3 is 20 residues long. CDR3 amino acids: CASSQDLLGADIIANEKLFF. In DNA, the CDR3 is TGCGCCAGCAGCCAAGACCTTCTCGGCGCGGACATTATAGCTAATGAAAAACTGTTTTTT.

V and J are TRBV25-1 and TRBJ1-3; D not certain. Trimming stripped 4 bases from V and 2 bases from J, with 18 bases between. This CDR3 comprises 17 residues. Per germline, CDR1 MGHDK and CDR2 SYGVNS. CDR3 sequence: CASSAREFRSPGNTIYF. CDR3 bases: TGTGCCAGCAGTGCCCGGGAGTTCCGGAGCCCTGGAAACACCATATATTTT.

The CDR3 DNA is TGCAGTGCTAGTCAGGGCAATAATTCACCCCTCCACTTT. It translates to CSASQGNNSPLHF. The chain joins TRBV20-1 to TRBJ1-6; weak D call: TRBD1 (5 bases). CDR3 length: 13 amino acids. V shed 3 bases and J shed 5 bases, with 8 bases lying between them. Per germline, CDR1 DFQATT and CDR2 SNEGSKA (reference sequence).

The V and J genes are TRBV9 and TRBJ1-3; the D gene is possibly TRBD1 (6 bases). V lost 3 bases to trimming and J lost 0 bases, with 13 bases between them. The CDR3 totals 16 residues. CDR1 is SGDLS, CDR2 YYNGEE, per germline. This chain's CDR3 is CASSARGGSSGNTIYF. CDR3 coding DNA: TGTGCCAGCAGCGCCCGAGGGGGTAGCTCTGGAAACACCATATATTTT.

This clone was found once. The CDR3 sequence is CASSANRGRDTEAFF. The CDR3 coding sequence is TGTGCCAGCAGTGCTAACAGGGGGAGGGACACTGAAGCTTTCTTT. The chain couples TRBV28 to TRBJ1-1; 8 nucleotides line up with TRBD1. CDR1 and CDR2 from the germline V gene are MDHEN and SYDVKM. CDR3 length: 15 residues. J lost 3 bases, V lost 5 bases, and 8 bases had no gene match.

The chain combines TRBV28 with TRBJ2-3; 7 bases line up with TRBD1. The V and J ends lost 3 bases and 4 bases, in that order; junction bases with no gene match: 4. This CDR3 contains 14 residues. From germline, CDR1 is MDHEN and CDR2 SYDVKM. The CDR3 region is CASSLVGQADTQYF. CDR3 coding DNA: TGTGCCAGCAGTTTGGTAGGACAGGCAGATACGCAGTATTTT.

V is TRBV30 and J is TRBJ2-5; 7 bases line up with TRBD2. Trimming at V came to 0 bases and at J to 2 bases, leaving 9 bases not matched to a gene. Germline CDR1 and CDR2: GTSNPN and SVGIG (reference sequence). CDR3 length: 16 amino acids. CDR3 bases: TGTGCCTGGAGTGTAATTCGCCTAGCGGCACAAGAGACCCAGTACTTC. As protein: CAWSVIRLAAQETQYF.

The genes are TRBV7-2 and TRBJ2-1; D might be TRBD1 (5 bases). Germline V gives CDR1 SGHTA, CDR2 FQGNSA. The CDR3 contains 15 residues. Deletions cut 3 bases from V and 3 bases from J, with 12 bases between. The CDR3 protein is CASSFTGRYYNEQFF. CDR3 nucleotides: TGTGCCAGCAGCTTCACAGGACGGTACTACAATGAGCAGTTCTTC.

The rearrangement uses TRBV18 and TRBJ1-6; D is possibly TRBD1 (5 bases). The germline gives CDR1 KGHSH, CDR2 LQKENI. Trimming removed 6 bases at V and 9 bases at J, with 18 bases between. This CDR3 is 15 amino acids long. CDR3 nucleotide sequence: TGTGCCAGCTCCTCAGGCGTTGGGGGACTTTCACCCCTCCACTTT. It translates to CASSSGVGGLSPLHF.

This clone occurred once. This rearrangement joins TRBV3-1 (or the pseudogene TRBV3-2) to TRBJ2-7; D gene unclear. Between the trimmed V and J ends, which lost 4 bases and 5 bases, there was a span of 6 bases. The germline V gene has CDR1 LGHDT and CDR2 YNNKEL (reference sequence). The CDR3 sequence is 11 residues long. The CDR3 DNA sequence: TGTGCCAGCAGCCTGACTCACGAGCAGTACTTC. Protein: CASSLTHEQYF.

The chain uses TRBV4-3 and TRBJ1-2, with a possible D match to TRBD1 (6 bases). Trimming took 1 base from V and 8 from J, leaving 26 bases between them. The length of the CDR3 is 18 residues. The germline V gene has CDR1 LGHNA and CDR2 YSLEER. CDR3 in DNA: TGCGCCAGCAGCCAAGCGAGGACCGGGACACTTGGTCTCCGGGGCTACACCTTC. Residues: CASSQARTGTLGLRGYTF.

This chain connects TRBV19 to TRBJ2-1; TRBD2 might be the D (5 bases). Germline V gene data show CDR1 as LNHDA and CDR2 as SQIVND (reference sequence). Trimming cost V 7 bases and J 3 bases, with 13 bases left between them. The CDR3 spans 14 residues. The CDR3 sequence is CASTPPAGYNEQFF. CDR3 nucleotide sequence: TGTGCCAGTACCCCCCCCGCGGGCTACAATGAGCAGTTCTTC.

The J gene is TRBJ1-1, the V gene TRBV23-1; TRBD1 aligns across 7 bases. TRBV23-1 counts as an open reading frame of uncertain function. This CDR3 has 15 amino acids. V gave up 5 bases and J gave up 1 base; unmatched junction bases: 7. In DNA form, the CDR3 reads TGCGCCAGCAGTTACAACAGGGGTCGGAACACTGAAGCTTTCTTT. Amino acid sequence: CASSYNRGRNTEAFF.